This passage covers 4 T cell receptor beta chains from one sample sequenced in a study of OX40 agonist ivuxolimab in advanced cancers. Profiled with immunoSEQ multiplex PCR; TCRdb holds only in-frame clones, not every one. This table has 41,000 or so clones, 70% to 80% appearing once. The sequenced sample was CD4+ or CD8+ T cells sorted from blood, obtained in a trial of the OX40 agonist ivuxolimab. The source is an adult with an advanced solid tumor such as melanoma, head and neck, liver or kidney cancer.

The rearrangement uses TRBV14 and TRBJ2-1; perhaps TRBD2 as D (6 bases). The CDR3 has 16 amino acids. Per the germline V gene, CDR1 is SGHDN and CDR2 is FVKESK. V lost 1 base, J lost 6 bases, and 16 bases lay in between. The CDR3: CASSQVVAAGSNEQFF. CDR3 nucleotide sequence: TGTGCCAGCAGCCAAGTAGTAGCGGCGGGGAGCAATGAGCAGTTCTTC.

The chain joins TRBV19 to TRBJ1-6, with D unresolved. Germline CDR1 and CDR2: LNHDA and SQIVND (reference sequence). The V end lost 1 base, the J end lost 4 bases, and 11 bases lay between the germline ends. The CDR3 totals 16 residues. The CDR3: CASSIVPWSYNSPLHF. CDR3 in DNA: TGTGCCAGTAGTATAGTACCCTGGAGTTATAATTCACCCCTCCACTTT.

This chain connects TRBV7-9 to TRBJ2-1; D tentatively fits TRBD1 or TRBD2 (5 bases each). Between the trimmed V and J ends, which lost 5 bases and 8 bases, there was a span of 19 bases. This CDR3 is 15 amino acids long. Germline values: CDR1 SEHNR, CDR2 FQNEAQ (reference sequence). CDR3: CASSLEGHAGDEQFF. The CDR3 DNA follows: TGTGCCAGCAGCCTCGAGGGGCATGCTGGGGATGAGCAGTTCTTC.

The rearrangement uses TRBV6-1 and TRBJ1-1, with D uncertain. V gave up 1 base and J gave up 3 bases, with 9 bases separating them. The CDR3 has 14 amino acids. Looked up from germline, CDR1 is MNHNS and CDR2 is SASEGT. The CDR3 sequence is CASSEDGVYTEAFF. The CDR3 nucleotides read TGTGCCAGCAGTGAAGATGGGGTTTACACTGAAGCTTTCTTT.